Presented here are 22 T cell receptor beta chains from one specimen sequenced in a study of CD8 T cells in ankylosing spondylitis. These TCRs are of unknown antigen specificity. Study-wide findings and caveats: Ankylosing spondylitis blood appeared to carry a characteristic TCR beta motif of fewer than 10 highly homologous variants.

A single record per CDR3 protein comes from TCRdb applying MiXCR to the 5' RACE reads. The sample holds about 480,000 distinct CDR3 sequences; roughly 18% are singletons and the top ten take approximately 1%. The sample taken for sequencing was blood, either unsorted or a sorted T cell fraction (not recorded which). All receptors derive from a male donor with ankylosing spondylitis.

This clonotype was detected ten times or more. The chain combines TRBV20-1 with TRBJ1-5; D ambiguous. The CDR3 has 13 residues. Germline assignment: CDR1 DFQATT and CDR2 SNEGSKA (reference sequence). Between the trimmed V and J ends, which lost 3 bases and 3 bases, there was a span of 9 bases. The CDR3 reads CSASTANNQPQHF. The CDR3 DNA sequence: TGCAGTGCTAGTACAGCCAACAATCAGCCCCAGCATTTT.

This clonotype occurred many times. V gene TRBV29-1 combines with J gene TRBJ1-5; unclear D gene. The germline V gene encodes CDR1 SQVTM and CDR2 ANQGSEA. Trimming stripped 4 bases from V and 2 bases from J, with 6 bases between. CDR3 size: 12 residues. CDR3 nucleotides: TGCAGCGTTGGGACGGGCAATCAGCCCCAGCATTTT. This codes for CSVGTGNQPQHF.

This clonotype has just a few counts. J is TRBJ1-5 and V is TRBV6-2 or TRBV6-3, with TRBD1 identical over 9 bases. Per germline, CDR1 MNHEY and CDR2 SVGEGT. The trim removed 6 bases at V and 6 bases at J, leaving 3 bases unmatched. The CDR3 has 13 residues. DNA for the CDR3: TGTGCCAGCAGCCTACAGGGGGCTCAGCCCCAGCATTTT. Amino acid sequence: CASSLQGAQPQHF.

Turning to this clonotype: Its ends do not fully match the called genes, so a read error is possible. The chain links TRBV3-1 to TRBJ2-3; a weak D match, TRBD2 (7 bases). This CDR3 comprises 17 residues. CDR1 LGHDT and CDR2 YNNKEL come from the germline V gene (reference sequence). CDR3 in amino acids: CACSQDRGGPSTDTQYF. CDR3 DNA: TGTGCCTGCAGCCAAGATAGGGGGGGGCCTAGCACAGATACGCAGTATTTT.

This chain connects TRBV9 to TRBJ2-1; 12 nucleotides match TRBD2. Germline V CDR1 and CDR2: SGDLS, YYNGEE. The ends lost 0 bases at V and 9 bases at J; junction bases unmatched: 4. The CDR3 has 15 amino acids. CDR3 coding DNA: TGTGCCAGCAGCGTAGATCCTAGCGGGAGGGCTGAGCAGTTCTTC. Encoded protein: CASSVDPSGRAEQFF.

This clonotype turned up a few times. J is TRBJ1-1 and V is TRBV20-1; tentatively, D is TRBD1 (6 bases). The germline gives CDR1 DFQATT, CDR2 SNEGSKA (reference sequence). The CDR3 loop spans 14 amino acids. Deletions cut 0 bases from V and 5 bases from J, with 13 bases between. As DNA, the CDR3 is TGCAGTGCTAGAGATAGGAAGGGGGGGACTGAAGCTTTCTTT. Protein product: CSARDRKGGTEAFF.

This clonotype was found a few times. V gene TRBV2 combines with J gene TRBJ1-5; perhaps TRBD1 as D (6 bases). Germline CDR1 SNHLY, CDR2 FYNNEI. V was trimmed by 10 bases and J by 3 bases, leaving 16 bases between them. The CDR3 contains 14 residues. As DNA, the CDR3 is TGTGCCACTTCGACAGGCCCCAACAATCAGCCCCAGCATTTT. Translating it yields CATSTGPNNQPQHF.

V and J are TRBV9 and TRBJ1-6; D might be TRBD1 (5 bases). Trimming stripped 4 bases from V and 3 bases from J, with 11 bases between. The germline V gene encodes CDR1 SGDLS and CDR2 YYNGEE. The CDR3 has 15 residues. The CDR3 DNA is TGTGCCAGCAGCACCGGACAAGACTATAATTCACCCCTCCACTTT. It translates to CASSTGQDYNSPLHF.

The rearrangement links TRBV20-1 to TRBJ1-1; D is perhaps TRBD1 (5 bases). Trimming removed 4 bases at V and 5 bases at J, with 8 bases between. The CDR3 runs 11 residues. Germline V lookup: CDR1 DFQATT, CDR2 SNEGSKA (reference sequence). Here the CDR3 reads CSAMGRTEAFF. The CDR3 DNA reads as TGCAGTGCTATGGGGCGAACTGAAGCTTTCTTT.

CDR3 loop: CASSRHREETQYF. In DNA form, the CDR3 reads TGTGCCAGCAGCCGCCACAGAGAAGAGACCCAGTACTTC. The gene calls are TRBV11-2 and TRBJ2-5; D call uncertain. Germline CDR1 SGHAT, CDR2 FQNNGV. Trimming cost V 5 bases and J 3 bases, with 10 bases left between them. The CDR3 loop spans 13 amino acids.

This clonotype was observed a few times. The chain joins TRBV27 to TRBJ1-4, with D unclear. The V end was cut by 4 bases, the J end by 10 bases, with 16 bases between. The CDR3 has 14 residues. Germline CDR1 MNHEY, CDR2 SMNVEV (reference sequence). The DNA of the CDR3 is TGTGCCAGCAGTTCCGGCGATTCCAGCGGAAAACTGTTTTTT. Its protein product is CASSSGDSSGKLFF.

The chain combines TRBV6-1 with TRBJ1-1; unclear D gene. Per the germline V gene, CDR1 is MNHNS and CDR2 is SASEGT. This CDR3 comprises 10 residues. Trimming removed 4 bases from V and 7 bases from J, with 4 bases in between. The CDR3 DNA sequence: TGTGCCAGCAGTGCTGTTGAAGCTTTCTTT. This gives the protein CASSAVEAFF.

This chain links TRBV4-3 with TRBJ2-3, with D unclear. The V gene lost 1 base and the J gene lost 7 bases, with 12 bases spanning the gap. The CDR3 loop spans 14 amino acids. The germline V gene encodes CDR1 LGHNA and CDR2 YSLEER. CDR3 in amino acids: CASSQALLSHTQYF. The CDR3 coding sequence is TGCGCCAGCAGCCAAGCCCTGCTATCTCATACGCAGTATTTT.

This clonotype showed up just a few times. The chain uses TRBV6-2 or TRBV6-3 and TRBJ2-1, with D possibly TRBD1 on 6 matching bases. Germline-derived CDR1 and CDR2 are MNHEY and SVGEGT. CDR3 size: 17 residues. Trimming removed 2 bases from V and 4 bases from J, with 18 bases in between. The CDR3 coding sequence is TGTGCCAGCAGTTACAGGGGGTGGCAGGATCCTTACAATGAGCAGTTCTTC. Translated: CASSYRGWQDPYNEQFF.

This clonotype was picked up many times. The chain carries TRBV28 and TRBJ2-5; the match to TRBD1 covers 7 bases. CDR1 and CDR2 from the germline V gene are MDHEN and SYDVKM. This CDR3 comprises 14 residues. The ends lost 2 bases at V and 5 bases at J; junction bases unmatched: 5. As DNA, the CDR3 is TGTGCCAGCAGTTTACGGACAGGCTTCGAGACCCAGTACTTC. This translates into CASSLRTGFETQYF.

The V call is TRBV19, the J call TRBJ1-5; 12 bases agree with TRBD1. CDR3 length: 17 amino acids. V was clipped by 5 bases and J by 6 bases; unmatched bases: 11. From germline, CDR1 is LNHDA and CDR2 SQIVND (reference sequence). CDR3 DNA sequence: TGTGCCAGTAGTCCAAACCCTCGGGACAGGGGGCCTCAGCCCCAGCATTTT. The encoded protein is CASSPNPRDRGPQPQHF.

There are a few counts of this clonotype. V usage is TRBV7-9 and J usage is TRBJ2-1; D unclear. This CDR3 contains 16 residues. V lost 4 bases to trimming and J lost 0 bases, with 13 bases between them. The germline gives CDR1 SEHNR, CDR2 FQNEAQ (reference sequence). CDR3 in amino acids: CASSSDQSSSYNEQFF. In DNA form, the CDR3 reads TGTGCCAGCAGCTCGGATCAGTCGAGCTCCTACAATGAGCAGTTCTTC.

The chain recombines TRBV6-1 with TRBJ1-1; D gene ambiguous. CDR1 is MNHNS, CDR2 SASEGT, per germline. The CDR3 loop spans 14 amino acids. Trimming cost V 6 bases and J 1 base, with 12 bases left between them. The DNA of the CDR3 is TGTGCCAGCAGCACAGACACTTCGAACACTGAAGCTTTCTTT. It translates to CASSTDTSNTEAFF.

This clonotype was seen a handful of times. CDR3 region: CASSRDREKDEQYF. CDR3 DNA sequence: TGTGCCAGCTCACGGGACAGGGAGAAGGACGAGCAGTACTTC. The chain links TRBV18 to TRBJ2-7; TRBD1 matches 9 bases. This CDR3 comprises 14 residues. Per germline, CDR1 KGHSH and CDR2 LQKENI. Trimming cost V 4 bases and J 5 bases; bases outside gene matches: 6.

This clonotype was detected only a few times. The chain uses TRBV21-1 and TRBJ2-1. TRBV21-1 is assigned pseudogene status. This CDR3 spans 12 amino acids. Written as DNA, the CDR3 is TGTGCCAGCAGCAAGGGGTACAATGAGCAGTTCTTC. Amino acids: CASSKGYNEQFF.

This clonotype was observed a few times. The V and J genes are TRBV12-3 or TRBV12-4 and TRBJ2-7; 9 bases are a match to TRBD2. The CDR3 contains 16 residues. The V segment lost 5 bases and the J segment 1 base; nucleotides outside the gene matches: 9. CDR3 sequence: CASSPPGLASSYEQYF. The DNA of the CDR3 is TGTGCCAGCAGTCCACCTGGACTAGCGTCTTCCTACGAGCAGTACTTC.

V gene TRBV6-2 or TRBV6-3 combines with J gene TRBJ1-5; D is unresolved. The germline V gene encodes CDR1 MNHEY and CDR2 SVGEGT. Trimming shortened V by 6 bases and J by 0 bases, and 30 bases separated the two germline ends. The CDR3 length is 21 residues. Written as DNA, the CDR3 is TGTGCCAGCAGACCCTACCTCCTGGGGTCCAAATACCAATATAGCAATCAGCCCCAGCATTTT. Encoded protein: CASRPYLLGSKYQYSNQPQHF.